Below, 21 T cell receptor beta chains from the same sample are listed, as sequenced in a study of technical replicates of blood from several donors (dated by TCRdb to 2017 to 2019). Receptor libraries were prepared by the immunoSEQ multiplex PCR assay. Here the immuneACCESS table is served through TCRdb, limited to in-frame sequences with V and J called. Missing clones are a known gap in these copies; in checked studies unresolved V genes cover under half, and the rest lacks a known reason. The sample includes 75,000 to 100,000 clones, with over 85% observed a single time. The ten most abundant clones make up roughly 0.35% of the sample. Material for sequencing was T cells isolated from PBMCs. The source of these receptors is a human donor in good health.

The chain links TRBV27 to TRBJ1-6; tentatively, D is TRBD1 (5 bases). This CDR3 has 13 residues. Germline loops: CDR1 MNHEY, CDR2 SMNVEV (reference sequence). Deletions cut 8 bases from V and 9 bases from J, with 14 bases between. The CDR3: CASATGNRSPLHF. CDR3 sequence (DNA): TGTGCCAGCGCCACAGGAAATCGTTCACCCCTCCACTTT.

The chain employs TRBV27 and TRBJ2-2; 7 bases match TRBD2. This CDR3 is 16 amino acids long. Losses at the gene ends were 6 bases for V and 4 bases for J; bases not matched to a gene: 11. Germline assignment: CDR1 MNHEY and CDR2 SMNVEV (reference sequence). CDR3 in amino acids: CASSPWGGSRTGELFF. The CDR3 nucleotides read TGTGCCAGCAGCCCATGGGGGGGGAGCCGCACCGGGGAGCTGTTTTTT.

The gene calls are TRBV6-5 and TRBJ1-1, with no clear D. Per the germline V gene, CDR1 is MNHEY and CDR2 is SVGAGI. This CDR3 is 12 amino acids long. The V end was cut by 7 bases, the J end by 5 bases, with 11 bases between. For the CDR3, the DNA is TGTGCCAGCACCGACCTCGGGACTGAAGCTTTCTTT. Its protein is CASTDLGTEAFF.

The rearrangement joins TRBV19 to TRBJ2-7; D is possibly TRBD2 (5 bases). Trimming cost V 3 bases and J 2 bases, with 8 bases left between them. The CDR3 runs 13 residues. Germline V gene sequence: CDR1 LNHDA, CDR2 SQIVND (reference sequence). The CDR3 region is CASSIREPYEQYF. The CDR3 nucleotides are TGTGCCAGTAGTATTCGGGAACCCTACGAGCAGTACTTC.

The chain uses TRBV4-2 and TRBJ2-7; 14 bases match TRBD2. J was trimmed by 6 bases and V by 4 bases; bases with no gene match: 5. CDR3 length: 15 residues. Germline CDR1 and CDR2: LGHNA and YNFKEQ. The CDR3 region is CASSPGLAGEGEQYF. CDR3 DNA sequence: TGTGCCAGCAGCCCGGGACTAGCGGGAGAGGGCGAGCAGTACTTC.

The chain couples TRBV6-5 to TRBJ1-2; TRBD1 matches at 8 bases. Germline CDR1 is MNHEY and CDR2 is SVGAGI. The junction had 9 bases not matched to a gene; V was cut back by 5 bases and J by 7 bases. The CDR3 is 14 amino acids. CDR3 sequence reads: CASSTTGGGGGYTF. The CDR3 DNA reads TGTGCCAGCAGTACCACAGGGGGAGGAGGTGGCTACACCTTC.

This chain connects TRBV19 to TRBJ2-7, with 7 bases aligning to TRBD2. Trimming removed 8 bases from V and 2 bases from J; junction bases left unmatched: 9. The CDR3 runs to 14 residues. Germline values: CDR1 LNHDA, CDR2 SQIVND (reference sequence). The CDR3 DNA reads TGTGCCAGTCGCTGGACTAGTGGTGCCTACGAGCAGTACTTC. This codes for CASRWTSGAYEQYF.

The gene calls are TRBV6-5 and TRBJ2-5; D is unresolved. The CDR3 runs 14 residues. Germline lookup yields CDR1 MNHEY and CDR2 SVGAGI. Trimming left V 0 bases short and J 5 bases short, with 10 bases between. CDR3 coding DNA: TGTGCCAGCAGTTACTCGAATGCCAGGGAGACCCAGTACTTC. Protein: CASSYSNARETQYF.

This clone was recorded once. This chain connects TRBV6-1 to TRBJ1-1; D may be TRBD1 (5 bases). Germline V gene data show CDR1 as MNHNS and CDR2 as SASEGT. This CDR3 comprises 11 residues. Deletions cut 5 bases from V and 11 bases from J, with 12 bases between. The CDR3 region is CASSHGAGAFF. CDR3 sequence (DNA): TGTGCCAGCAGTCATGGGGCTGGCGCTTTCTTT.

This clone has just one count. The rearrangement links TRBV5-4 to TRBJ2-3; D perhaps matches TRBD1 (6 bases). V lost 4 bases and J lost 5, with 17 bases in between. Germline CDR1 reads SGHNT; CDR2 reads YYREEE (reference sequence). The CDR3 covers 15 residues. The CDR3 spells CASSRGPGEGDTQYF. In DNA, the CDR3 is TGTGCCAGCAGCCGCGGCCCAGGGGAAGGAGATACGCAGTATTTT.

This clone has a single count. This chain uses TRBV7-2 with TRBJ2-7, with a possible D match to TRBD1 (6 bases). V was pared by 1 base and J by 7 bases, with 11 bases between. Germline loops: CDR1 SGHTA, CDR2 FQGNSA. The CDR3 runs 13 residues. The DNA of the CDR3 is TGTGCCAGCAGCTTAGTGGGACACCAGGAGCAGTACTTC. Its protein is CASSLVGHQEQYF.

This rearrangement joins TRBV18 to TRBJ1-1; D is ambiguous. The length of the CDR3 is 14 residues. Trimming left V 2 bases short and J 2 bases short, with 9 bases between. Germline CDR1 KGHSH, CDR2 LQKENI. CDR3 coding DNA: TGTGCCAGCTCACCAACAGCTATTAACACTGAAGCTTTCTTT. Amino acid sequence: CASSPTAINTEAFF.

J is TRBJ2-1 and V is TRBV7-9; 9 positions match TRBD2. Losses at the gene ends were 5 bases for V and 15 bases for J; bases not matched to a gene: 11. Looked up from germline, CDR1 is SEHNR and CDR2 is FQNEAQ (reference sequence). This CDR3 has 13 amino acids. The CDR3 is CASSRPGLAWMFF. DNA for the CDR3: TGTGCCAGCAGCCGTCCGGGACTAGCTTGGATGTTCTTC.

This chain connects TRBV2 to TRBJ2-2; perhaps TRBD2 as D (6 bases). The ends were cut back, 3 bases at V and 5 bases at J, with 16 bases in the middle. The CDR3 has 16 residues. Germline CDR1 and CDR2: SNHLY and FYNNEI. The CDR3 reads CASSDLSGRSTGELFF. In nucleotides, the CDR3 is TGTGCCAGCAGTGATCTTAGCGGCCGATCTACCGGGGAGCTGTTTTTT. The full variable domain, rest sourced from reference TRBV2 and TRBJ2-2, is EPEVTQTPSHQVTQMGQEVILRCVPISNHLYFYWYRQILGQKVEFLVSFYNNEISEKSEIFDDQFSVERPDGSNFTLKIRSTKLEDSAMYFCASSDLSGRSTGELFFGEGSRLTVL.

The rearrangement joins TRBV6-1 to TRBJ1-1, with 8 bases lining up with TRBD1. The ends lost 6 bases at V and 5 bases at J; junction bases unmatched: 5. Germline CDR1 MNHNS, CDR2 SASEGT. This CDR3 has 13 residues. The CDR3 sequence is CASSDRGKTEAFF. CDR3 coding DNA: TGTGCCAGCAGCGACAGGGGTAAAACTGAAGCTTTCTTT.

V and J are TRBV4-1 and TRBJ1-2; no clear D gene. Germline V gene lookup returns CDR1 MGHRA and CDR2 YSYEKL. The CDR3 has 13 residues. V was trimmed by 1 base and J by 2 bases, leaving 5 bases between them. CDR3 sequence (DNA): TGCGCCAGCAGCCAAGCGCAGAACTATGGCTACACCTTC. Translating it yields CASSQAQNYGYTF.

J is TRBJ2-7 and V is TRBV1; the table names TRBD2, a call not compared with the DNA. TRBV1 is an annotated pseudogene. CDR3 length: 11 amino acids. For the CDR3, the DNA is TGCACCAGCAGCCAGCGTGAAGAGCAGTACTTC. Translation gives CTSSQREEQYF.

The chain joins TRBV7-3 to TRBJ2-6; D may be TRBD1 (5 bases). Trimming took 5 bases from V and 4 from J, leaving 12 bases between them. The germline V gene encodes CDR1 SGHTA and CDR2 FQGTGA. This CDR3 is 15 amino acids long. CDR3 amino acids: CASSVQGSGANVLTF. CDR3 sequence (DNA): TGTGCCAGCAGCGTTCAGGGATCCGGGGCCAACGTCCTGACTTTC.

The chain recombines TRBV9 with TRBJ2-3; D might be TRBD1 (6 bases). From germline, CDR1 is SGDLS and CDR2 YYNGEE. The CDR3 extends over 15 amino acids. V was shortened by 3 bases and J by 2 bases, with 13 bases between the two germline ends. CDR3 nucleotide sequence: TGTGCCAGCAGCGCTTCAGGGGCGCCCACAGATACGCAGTATTTT. Amino acid sequence: CASSASGAPTDTQYF.

J is TRBJ1-5 and V is TRBV2, with D maybe TRBD1 (5 bases). This CDR3 has 15 amino acids. The V end lost 3 bases, the J end lost 5 bases, and 14 bases lay between the germline ends. The germline gives CDR1 SNHLY, CDR2 FYNNEI. The CDR3 loop reads CASSDRGHIYQPQHF. The CDR3 DNA is TGTGCCAGCAGTGATCGTGGACACATATATCAGCCCCAGCATTTT. Filled out from reference TRBV2 and TRBJ1-5, the complete variable domain reads EPEVTQTPSHQVTQMGQEVILRCVPISNHLYFYWYRQILGQKVEFLVSFYNNEISEKSEIFDDQFSVERPDGSNFTLKIRSTKLEDSAMYFCASSDRGHIYQPQHFGDGTRLSIL.

V and J are TRBV9 and TRBJ2-7; TRBD2 agrees at 8 bases. The CDR3 spans 14 residues. Germline CDR1 and CDR2: SGDLS and YYNGEE. J gave up 4 bases and V 0 bases, and 3 bases lay outside the gene matches. CDR3 amino acids: CASSVGIAGYEQYF. For the CDR3, the DNA is TGTGCCAGCAGCGTAGGAATAGCGGGGTACGAGCAGTACTTC.